Here is one TCR beta chain with its context. The antigen it recognizes is unknown. No base-level quality is on record; no much larger clone is a single base apart. This entry comes from a study of cytomegalovirus exposure and HLA in healthy donors (dated by TCRdb to about 2017). Notes on the research overall: An earlier analysis of approximately 640 of the donors reported roughly 270 Gb of sequence data and approximately 110 million unique TCR beta sequences from about 179 million T cells. An early release covering over 500 HLA-typed donors comprised 300 to 350 gigabases of sequencing data and approximately 80 million unique TCR sequences. Of the roughly 390 genotyped donors, approximately 80% fell in the genetic ancestry cluster associated with self-reported Caucasian donors. The study was designed to test whether signatures of past pathogen exposure could be identified by cataloging public T cell receptors. The study used immunosequencing to profile the T cell repertoires of approximately 640 subjects and linked those repertoires to cytomegalovirus serostatus. A separate validation cohort of approximately 120 different subjects was used in addition to the roughly 670-subject first cohort. To predict cytomegalovirus infection status, the study combined high-throughput TCR immunosequencing, statistical association of individual TCRs with disease status, and machine learning. In a later analysis, previously published TCR beta repertoires from 670 or so donors were re-analyzed and high-resolution HLA genotyping was added so that TCR occurrence patterns could be studied. The later analysis used no new phenotypic data to find candidate immune exposures, relying instead on TCR beta sequences and their occurrence across donors. In an earlier analysis of a few hundred of the donors, high-throughput TCR beta sequencing was used to judge whether each TCR beta V gene segment behaved as functional or pseudogenic. Donor age, sex, ethnicity and CMV serostatus were compiled alongside the repertoire data. A later genetic analysis took genome-wide SNP genotypes for about 60% of the roughly 670 donors and used that subset as a discovery cohort. Every discovery cohort repertoire had been produced on one sequencing platform. Class I and class II HLA loci were covered by the typing at four-digit resolution. Typing coverage varied by locus: roughly 620-640 donors for A, B, C, DRB1 and DQB1; more than 500 for DQA1; 606 for DPA1; approximately 470 for DPB1. Roughly five DR-DQ haplotypes were handled as single units for association and clustering, since linkage in the cohort was strong. Among a few hundred genotyped donors of the cohort, an average of approximately 240,000 unique TCR beta nucleotide sequences were sequenced per donor, around 18% of them non-productive. Overall study results and their limits: It was suggested by the authors that the approach could potentially be generalized to other disease states and immunological phenotypes. Because some donors lacked HLA typing at each locus, the association tests relied only on the typed subset. Because counts were too low, more than 15 rarely observed V segments, including chromosome 9 orphons, were excluded from the earlier analysis of fewer than 650 of the donors. In a later analysis, the rate of TCR association differed among HLA loci, with DRB1 alleles having the most associated TCRs and HLA-C alleles having the fewest. Compared with equally common non-associated chains, HLA-associated TCR beta chains in a later analysis were more clonally expanded and had lower generation probabilities. A later genetic analysis reported fewer N-insertions in productive TCRs among donors in an Asian-associated ancestry cluster than the 666-donor mean. Three of the identified cytomegalovirus-associated TCR beta chains were confirmed in vitro to be specific for cytomegalovirus antigens. Broadly in line with IMGT annotations, most TCR beta V segments showed up in productive rearrangements about 87% or about 30% of the time in an earlier analysis of around 600 of the donors. The sequencing pipeline was judged likely to have produced a cluster of highly shared sequence variants as a technical artifact. Most TCR sequences were seen in very few donors, while some public TCRs were found in many individuals. A further reported finding was that TCR beta sequences accurately predicted the HLA-A and HLA-B alleles for most subjects in the first cohort. In a later genetic analysis, a missense DCLRE1C variant was associated with V-gene and J-gene trimming of TCR beta chains, and the association was replicated in an independent cohort. The only immune exposure information available for the cohort was CMV serostatus. Cytomegalovirus status was reported to be diagnosed by the classifier with high specificity and sensitivity in both the original and validation cohorts. According to a later analysis, parvovirus B19, influenza, CMV and Epstein-Barr virus appeared linked to several top co-occurrence clusters. The cohort was sequenced for TCR beta chains only, and without alpha or paired-chain data the features that could be detected were limited. In a later analysis, most CMV-associated TCR beta chains were found to appear HLA-restricted, with HLA associations seemingly driven largely by CMV exposure. Correlated functional status among segregating V segments might reflect linkage disequilibrium, but an unknown experimental factor could not be ruled out. A total of about 180 TCR beta chains were listed by the study as associated with cytomegalovirus. At a false discovery rate of 0.05, a later analysis linked fewer than 20,000 TCR beta sequences to specific HLA alleles. Roughly uniform sequencing depth across donors was assumed in presence/absence analyses, although this assumption may not hold. The 87-base-pair reads could not distinguish some IMGT-functional V segments, including TRBV6-2 and TRBV6-3, so those segments were excluded. Strong co-occurrence of HLA alleles, especially DR and DQ, made assigning TCR associations to individual alleles difficult.

Receptors were amplified or captured by the immunoSEQ multiplex PCR assay. A mixture of 60 forward primers for TCR Vbeta segments and 13 reverse primers for TCR Jbeta segments was used in the multiplex PCR. A multiplex PCR assay on genomic DNA amplified the CDR3 region of rearranged TCR beta genes. The Illumina HiSeq System was used to sequence the amplified TCR beta libraries as 87-base-pair reads. As for the authors' bioinformatics: A later analysis tallied roughly 76 million unique TCR beta chains across the 666 repertoires, and approximately 11 million of those chains were shared by two or more donors. To remove PCR and sequencing errors, raw reads were error-corrected and collapsed into unique sequences using a nearest-neighbor algorithm that merged closely related sequences. CDR3 sequences were aligned to IMGT reference sequences to assign V, D and J gene segments. For a sequence to be retained, at least a six-nucleotide match to both a V gene segment and a J gene segment was required. Rearrangements were classified as productive when the CDR3 lacked stop codons and remained in frame with V and J, and all other rearrangements were classified as non-productive. CDR3 was defined by IMGT convention, running from the second conserved V-encoded cysteine to the conserved J-encoded phenylalanine. The earlier analysis of 500 to 600 of the donors excluded sequences that lacked an unambiguous match to a single V gene segment. An earlier analysis of several hundred of the donors called V segments functional above 56.7% productive rearrangements and segregating when the between-donor standard deviation exceeded 5%. To diagnose cytomegalovirus status from the catalog of TCR beta chain sequences, a statistical classification framework was built. V and J gene assignment, in a later analysis, came from comparing TCR nucleotide sequences with IMGT/GENE-DB human TR gene sequences. Using the TCRdist pipeline, a later analysis assigned CDR3 sequences along with most-parsimonious VDJ recombination scenarios. In a later analysis, each TCR beta chain was defined by its CDR3 amino acid sequence together with its V-gene family, and reads without a unique V-gene family were excluded. A later analysis removed 550 to 700 highly shared, low-generation-probability nucleotide sequences to deal with suspected cross-contamination and a sequencing artifact. For each public chain, a later analysis derived a clonal expansion index from normalized ranks of inferred template counts within each repertoire. A later analysis computed generation probabilities with a VDJ recombination model fitted to out-of-frame rearrangements, and checked the results against IGoR. In a later analysis, TCR-TCR, TCR-HLA and TCR-CMV co-occurrence was scored with hypergeometric tests, and a repertoire-size bias correction was applied to TCR pairs. A later analysis estimated false discovery rates by permuting HLA or CMV assignments 20 times. In a later analysis, co-occurring TCRs were grouped using DBSCAN, with TCRdist sequence similarity added in when clustering inside HLA-allele-positive subsets. Repertoires with fewer than 30,000 or more than 120,000 public chains were left out of co-occurrence clustering, as were about five repertoires with anomalous nucleotide sharing. In TCRdb, the immuneACCESS table is reduced to in-frame sequences with V and J assigned. These tables do not hold every clone; where another copy was compared, an unresolved V gene accounts for under half, and the others remain unexplained. D and trimming were read from the DNA, whereas the V and J calls and clone size are those reported in that table. This sample gives approximately 140,000 clones in total; about 74% of them show up just once. The ten largest make up more than 10% of the sample.

From the germline V gene (reference sequence), CDR1 is LNHNV and CDR2 is YYDKDF. Between the V and J ends, shortened by 0 bases and 1 base respectively, the junction contains 9 bases. From cysteine to phenylalanine, the CDR3 is 16 amino acids long. CDR3 DNA is the only sequence kept; it has 48 bases, read in frame from the first base. The cohort was made up of 500 to 850 healthy bone marrow donors. All cohort members were sampled while nominally healthy, although unrecorded immune exposures were likely present. The donor was CMV seropositive and was included in the group of 300 or so seropositive cohort members. A peripheral blood sample was provided by each donor, and peripheral blood mononuclear cells were used for TCR beta sequencing. Genomic DNA was extracted from the blood cell samples with the Qiagen DNeasy Blood Extraction Kit.

The chain is made from TRBV15 and TRBJ2-2; a weak D assignment points to TRBD1 (5 bases agree). The sequence derives from a man aged 40-50 years in good health and CMV-seropositive. What was sequenced was PBMCs. The nucleotide sequence reads TGTGCCACCAGCAGAGATCCCGGACAGAACACCGGGGAGCTGTTTTTT. This encodes CATSRDPGQNTGELFF.